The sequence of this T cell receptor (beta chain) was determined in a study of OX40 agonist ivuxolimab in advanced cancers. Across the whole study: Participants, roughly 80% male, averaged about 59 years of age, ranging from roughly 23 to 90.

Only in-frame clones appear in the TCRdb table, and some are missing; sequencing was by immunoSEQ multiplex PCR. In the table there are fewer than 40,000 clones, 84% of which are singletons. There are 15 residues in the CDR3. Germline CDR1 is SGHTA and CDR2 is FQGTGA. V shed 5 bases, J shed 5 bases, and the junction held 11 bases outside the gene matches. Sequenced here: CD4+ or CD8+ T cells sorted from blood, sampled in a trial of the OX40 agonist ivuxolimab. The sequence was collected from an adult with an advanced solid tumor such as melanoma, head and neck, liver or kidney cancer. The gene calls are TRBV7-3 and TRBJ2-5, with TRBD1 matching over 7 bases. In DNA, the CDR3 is TGTGCCAGCAGCCCACGCCCCGACAGGGCTGAGACCCAGTACTTC. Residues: CASSPRPDRAETQYF.